Detailed here is one T cell receptor (beta chain). This clone has only a few counts. Its target antigen remains unknown. No base qualities exist here, and no much larger clone lies one base off it. Receptors were amplified or captured by the immunoSEQ multiplex PCR assay. A mixture of 60 forward primers for TCR Vbeta segments and 13 reverse primers for TCR Jbeta segments was used in the multiplex PCR. The CDR3 region of rearranged TCR beta genes was amplified from genomic DNA with a multiplex PCR assay. The amplified TCR beta libraries were sequenced on the Illumina HiSeq System as 87-base-pair reads. In the paper's pipeline: A later analysis counted some 80 million unique TCR beta chains across the 690 or so repertoires, and some 11 million of these chains were shared by at least two donors. Raw reads were error-corrected and collapsed into unique sequences by a nearest-neighbor algorithm in which closely related sequences were merged to remove PCR and sequencing errors. To assign V, D and J gene segments, CDR3 sequences were aligned to IMGT reference sequences. Each retained sequence needed at least a six-nucleotide match to both a V gene segment and a J gene segment. Rearrangements were called productive when the CDR3 lacked stop codons and stayed in frame with V and J; all others were non-productive. CDR3 was defined according to IMGT convention as the region running from the second conserved V-encoded cysteine to the conserved J-encoded phenylalanine. Sequences without an unambiguous match to a single V gene segment were excluded from the earlier analysis of a few hundred of the donors. An earlier analysis of about 590 of the donors classified V segments as functional when productive rearrangements were above 56.7% and as segregating when the standard deviation between donors was above 5%. A statistical classification framework was built for diagnosing cytomegalovirus status from the catalog of TCR beta chain sequences. V and J gene assignment, in a later analysis, came from comparing TCR nucleotide sequences with IMGT/GENE-DB human TR gene sequences. Using the TCRdist pipeline, a later analysis assigned CDR3 sequences along with most-parsimonious VDJ recombination scenarios. In a later analysis, every TCR beta chain was defined by the combination of its CDR3 amino acid sequence and its V-gene family, and reads without a unique V-gene family were dropped. In a later analysis, some 600 highly shared, low-generation-probability nucleotide sequences were removed to address suspected cross-contamination and a sequencing artifact. In a later analysis, a clonal expansion index was calculated for each public chain from normalized within-repertoire ranks of inferred template counts. Generation probabilities in a later analysis came from a VDJ recombination model fitted to out-of-frame rearrangements, and those results were checked against IGoR. In a later analysis, hypergeometric tests were used to score TCR-TCR, TCR-HLA and TCR-CMV co-occurrence, with a repertoire-size bias correction applied to TCR pairs. To estimate false discovery rates, a later analysis permuted the HLA or CMV assignments 20 times. In a later analysis, co-occurring TCRs were grouped with DBSCAN, and TCRdist sequence similarity was added when clustering was performed within HLA-allele-positive subsets. For co-occurrence clustering, repertoires with fewer than 30,000 or more than 120,000 public chains were excluded, along with about five repertoires with anomalous nucleotide sharing. What TCRdb holds here is the immuneACCESS table cut down to in-frame rearrangements. Part of the clones is not present; checked against another copy, under half of the missing clones reflect an unresolved V gene, and the others are unexplained. V, J and clone size reflect that table, while D and trimming were determined from the DNA. The sample table shows around 150,000 clones, and over 70% are seen once. Clones ranked in the top ten supply approximately 5.5% of the sample.

The germline V gene yields MDHEN for CDR1 and SYDVKM for CDR2. From the cysteine through the phenylalanine, the CDR3 covers 16 amino acids. Only CDR3 DNA remains: 48 bases, in frame from the first base. V loses 8 bases, J loses 2 bases, and the germline ends lie 18 bases apart. These data come from a study of cytomegalovirus exposure and HLA in healthy donors (TCRdb year 2017). The study in broad terms: An earlier analysis of about 560 of the donors reported roughly 300 Gb of sequence data and 95 million to 140 million unique TCR beta sequences obtained from approximately 180 million T cells. To decide whether each TCR beta V gene segment behaved as functional or pseudogenic, an earlier analysis of fewer than 750 of the donors relied on high-throughput TCR beta sequencing. An early release covering just under 650 HLA-typed donors comprised approximately 300 gigabases of sequencing data and 65 million to 100 million unique TCR sequences. Donor age, sex, ethnicity and CMV serostatus were compiled together with the repertoire data. Along with the roughly 670-subject first cohort, a separate validation cohort of 120 different subjects was used. About five DR-DQ haplotypes were treated as single units for association and clustering because of strong linkage in the cohort. The number of typed donors differed by locus: about 620-640 for A, B, C, DRB1 and DQB1; 500 to 550 for DQA1; roughly 600 for DPA1; and roughly 490 for DPB1. On average, roughly 200,000 unique TCR beta nucleotide sequences were sequenced per donor among roughly 430 genotyped donors of the cohort, with about 17% of those sequences being non-productive. The aim of the study was to test whether cataloging public T cell receptors could identify signatures of past pathogen exposure. To study patterns of TCR occurrence, a later analysis re-analyzed previously published TCR beta repertoires from 666 donors and added high-resolution HLA genotyping. Every discovery cohort repertoire had been produced on one sequencing platform. Class I and class II HLA loci were covered by the typing at four-digit resolution. A later genetic analysis used genome-wide SNP genotypes for about 60% of the roughly 700 donors, treating that subset as a discovery cohort. To predict cytomegalovirus infection status, the study brought together high-throughput TCR immunosequencing, statistical association of individual TCRs with disease status, and machine learning. Rather than using new phenotypic data, the later analysis identified candidate immune exposures from TCR beta sequences and from how often those sequences occurred across donors. The T cell repertoires of 550 to 850 subjects were profiled by immunosequencing and related to cytomegalovirus serostatus. The genetic ancestry cluster associated with self-reported Caucasian donors included over 65% of the 398 genotyped donors.

The cohort consisted of approximately 690 healthy bone marrow donors. At the time of sampling, all cohort members were nominally healthy, though unrecorded immune exposures were likely present. The donor tested CMV seropositive and was one of the 289 seropositive cohort members. Every donor gave a peripheral blood sample, and the peripheral blood mononuclear cells from that sample were used for TCR beta sequencing. Genomic DNA extraction from the blood cell samples was performed with the Qiagen DNeasy Blood Extraction Kit. What the study reported, not specific to this receptor: According to a later genetic analysis, donors in an Asian-associated ancestry cluster had fewer N-insertions in productive TCRs than the approximately 650-donor mean. A later analysis found that most CMV-associated TCR beta chains appeared HLA-restricted, with HLA associations seemingly driven largely by CMV exposure. When HLA alleles, especially DR and DQ, strongly co-occurred, TCR associations were difficult to assign to individual alleles. According to a later analysis, TCR association rates differed among HLA loci, with DRB1 alleles showing the most associated TCRs and HLA-C alleles showing the fewest. Only TCR beta chains were sequenced in this cohort, and the absence of alpha or paired-chain data limited detectable features. In the study, approximately 150 TCR beta chains were listed as associated with cytomegalovirus. A group of highly shared sequence variants was considered likely to be a technical artifact of the sequencing pipeline. In a later analysis, HLA-associated TCR beta chains were found to be more clonally expanded and to have lower generation probabilities than equally common non-associated chains. According to a later analysis, parvovirus B19, influenza, CMV and Epstein-Barr virus appeared linked to several top co-occurrence clusters. Some IMGT-functional V segments, including TRBV6-2 and TRBV6-3, could not be distinguished by the 87-base-pair reads and were therefore excluded. The only immune exposure information available for the cohort was CMV serostatus. Correlated functional status among segregating V segments might reflect linkage disequilibrium, but an unknown experimental factor could not be ruled out. Because HLA typing was missing for some donors at each locus, association tests included only the typed subset. In vitro tests confirmed that a few of the cytomegalovirus-associated TCR beta chains recognize cytomegalovirus antigens. An earlier analysis of approximately 570 of the donors showed that most TCR beta V segments appeared in productive rearrangements either about 87% or about 30% of the time, which broadly matched IMGT annotations. The earlier analysis of some 560 of the donors excluded roughly 16 rarely observed V segments, including chromosome 9 orphons, because counts were too low. Sequencing depth was assumed to be roughly uniform across donors in the presence/absence analyses, though that assumption may not hold. A later genetic analysis associated a missense DCLRE1C variant with V-gene and J-gene trimming of TCR beta chains, and an independent cohort replicated the association. It was suggested by the authors that the approach could potentially be generalized to other disease states and immunological phenotypes. The classifier was reported to diagnose cytomegalovirus status with high specificity and sensitivity in both the original and validation cohorts. A further reported finding was that TCR beta sequences accurately predicted the HLA-A and HLA-B alleles for most subjects in the first cohort. Specific HLA alleles were associated with 15,000 to 20,000 TCR beta sequences at a false discovery rate of 0.05 in a later analysis. Most TCR sequences were seen in very few donors, while some public TCRs were found in many individuals.

This clonotype was sampled from a man aged 30-40 years in good health and CMV-seropositive. Recombination connected TRBV28 to TRBJ2-2; TRBD1 is perhaps the D gene, given 7 matching bases. Sequencing input: PBMCs. The DNA sequence is as follows: TGTGCCAGCTTGCCGGCGGGGACAGTTAACACCGGGGAGCTGTTTTTT. It is translated as CASLPAGTVNTGELFF.